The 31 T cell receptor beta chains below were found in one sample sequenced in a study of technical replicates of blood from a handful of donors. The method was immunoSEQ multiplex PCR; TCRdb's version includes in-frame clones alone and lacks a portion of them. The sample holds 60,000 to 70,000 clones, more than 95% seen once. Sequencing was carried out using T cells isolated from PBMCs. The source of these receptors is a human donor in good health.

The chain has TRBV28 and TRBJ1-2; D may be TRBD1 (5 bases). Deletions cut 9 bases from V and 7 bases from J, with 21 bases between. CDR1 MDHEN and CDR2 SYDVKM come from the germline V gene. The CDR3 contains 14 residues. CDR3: CASQIAGRASGYTF. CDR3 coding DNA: TGTGCCAGTCAAATAGCGGGCAGGGCGAGTGGCTACACCTTC.

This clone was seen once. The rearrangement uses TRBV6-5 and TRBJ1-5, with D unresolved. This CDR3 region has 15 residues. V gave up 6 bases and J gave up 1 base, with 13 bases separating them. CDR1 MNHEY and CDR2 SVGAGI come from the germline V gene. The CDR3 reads CASRGRGRSNQPQHF. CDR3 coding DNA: TGTGCCAGCAGAGGCCGGGGAAGAAGCAATCAGCCCCAGCATTTT.

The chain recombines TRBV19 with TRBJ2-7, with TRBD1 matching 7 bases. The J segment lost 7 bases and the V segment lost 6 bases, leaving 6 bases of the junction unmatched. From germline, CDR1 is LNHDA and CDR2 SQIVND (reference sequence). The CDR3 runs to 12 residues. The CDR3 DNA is TGTGCCAGTAGCCCGGACAGGACTGAGCAGTACTTC. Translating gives CASSPDRTEQYF.

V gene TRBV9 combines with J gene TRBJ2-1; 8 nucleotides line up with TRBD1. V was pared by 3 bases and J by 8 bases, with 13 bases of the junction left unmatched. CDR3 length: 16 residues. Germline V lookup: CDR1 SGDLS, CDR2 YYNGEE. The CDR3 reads CASSASGGVIAYEQFF. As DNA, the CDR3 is TGTGCCAGCAGCGCCTCAGGGGGCGTAATAGCTTATGAGCAGTTCTTC.

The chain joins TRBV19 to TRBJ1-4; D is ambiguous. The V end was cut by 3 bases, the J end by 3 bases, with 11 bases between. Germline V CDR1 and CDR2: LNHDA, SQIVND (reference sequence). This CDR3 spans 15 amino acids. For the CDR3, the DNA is TGTGCCAGTAGTATTAGGACTAGCTCTAATGAAAAACTGTTTTTT. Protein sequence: CASSIRTSSNEKLFF.

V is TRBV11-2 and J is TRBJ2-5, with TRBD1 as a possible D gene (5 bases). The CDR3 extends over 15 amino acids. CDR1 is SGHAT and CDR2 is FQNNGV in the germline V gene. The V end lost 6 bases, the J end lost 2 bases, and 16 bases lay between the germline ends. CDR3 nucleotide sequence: TGTGCCAGCAGTCAGATAGGGGCAGTGCAAGAGACCCAGTACTTC. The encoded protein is CASSQIGAVQETQYF.

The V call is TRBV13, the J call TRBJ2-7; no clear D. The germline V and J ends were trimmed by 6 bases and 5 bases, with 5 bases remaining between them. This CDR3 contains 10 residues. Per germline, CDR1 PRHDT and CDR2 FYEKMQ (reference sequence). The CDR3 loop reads CASSPHEQYF. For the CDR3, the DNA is TGTGCCAGCAGTCCTCACGAGCAGTACTTC. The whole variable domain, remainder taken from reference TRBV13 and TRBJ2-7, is AAGVIQSPRHLIKEKRETATLKCYPIPRHDTVYWYQQGPGQDPQFLISFYEKMQSDKGSIPDRFSAQQFSDYHSELNMSSLELGDSALYFCASSPHEQYFGPGTRLTVT.

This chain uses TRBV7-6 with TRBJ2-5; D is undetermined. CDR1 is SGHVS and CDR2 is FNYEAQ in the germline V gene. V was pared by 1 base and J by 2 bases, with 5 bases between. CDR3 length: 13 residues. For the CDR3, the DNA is TGTGCCAGCAGCTTAGGCAGACAAGAGACCCAGTACTTC. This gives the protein CASSLGRQETQYF.

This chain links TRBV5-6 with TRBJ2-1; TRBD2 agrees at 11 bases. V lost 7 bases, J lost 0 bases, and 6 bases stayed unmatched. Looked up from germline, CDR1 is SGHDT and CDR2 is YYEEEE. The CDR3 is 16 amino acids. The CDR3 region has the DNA TGTGCCAGCGGGACTAGCGGTGTGAGCTCCTACAATGAGCAGTTCTTC. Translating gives CASGTSGVSSYNEQFF.

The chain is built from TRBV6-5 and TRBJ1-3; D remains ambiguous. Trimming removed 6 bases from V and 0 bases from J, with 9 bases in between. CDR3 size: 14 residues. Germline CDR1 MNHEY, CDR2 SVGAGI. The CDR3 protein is CASRSAHSGNTIYF. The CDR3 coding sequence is TGTGCCAGCAGATCAGCGCACTCTGGAAACACCATATATTTT.

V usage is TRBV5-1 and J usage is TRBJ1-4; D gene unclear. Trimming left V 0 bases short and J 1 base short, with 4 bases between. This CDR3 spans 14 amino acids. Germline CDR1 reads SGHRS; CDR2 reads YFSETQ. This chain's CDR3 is CASSLAGTNEKLFF. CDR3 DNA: TGCGCCAGCAGCTTGGCAGGAACTAATGAAAAACTGTTTTTT.

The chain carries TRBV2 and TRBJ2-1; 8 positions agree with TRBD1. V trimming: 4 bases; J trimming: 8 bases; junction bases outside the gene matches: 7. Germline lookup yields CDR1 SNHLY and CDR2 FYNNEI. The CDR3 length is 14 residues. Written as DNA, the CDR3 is TGTGCCAGCAGTGTCCAAGACAGGGGCGATGAGCAGTTCTTC. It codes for CASSVQDRGDEQFF.

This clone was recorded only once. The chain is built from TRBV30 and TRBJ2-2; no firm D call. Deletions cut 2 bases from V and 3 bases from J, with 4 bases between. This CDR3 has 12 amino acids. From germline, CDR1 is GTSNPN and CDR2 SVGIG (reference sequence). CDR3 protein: CAWSLYTGELFF. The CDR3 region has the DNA TGTGCCTGGAGTCTCTACACCGGGGAGCTGTTTTTT.

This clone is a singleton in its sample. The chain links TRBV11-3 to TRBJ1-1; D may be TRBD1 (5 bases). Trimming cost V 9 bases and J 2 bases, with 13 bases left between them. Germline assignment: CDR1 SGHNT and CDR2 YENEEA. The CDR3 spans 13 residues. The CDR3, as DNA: TGTGCCAGTTCGGGACTCGACAACACTGAAGCTTTCTTT. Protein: CASSGLDNTEAFF.

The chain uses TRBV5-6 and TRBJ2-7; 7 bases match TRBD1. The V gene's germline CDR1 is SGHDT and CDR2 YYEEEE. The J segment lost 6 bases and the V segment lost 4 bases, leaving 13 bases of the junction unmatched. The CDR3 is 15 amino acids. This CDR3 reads CASSPLTGNVREQYF. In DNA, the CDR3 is TGTGCCAGCAGCCCCCTGACAGGGAACGTTCGCGAGCAGTACTTC.

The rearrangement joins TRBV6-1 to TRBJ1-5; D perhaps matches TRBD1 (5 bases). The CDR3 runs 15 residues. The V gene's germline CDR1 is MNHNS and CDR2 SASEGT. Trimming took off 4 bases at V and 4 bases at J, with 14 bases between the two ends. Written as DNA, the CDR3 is TGTGCCAGCAGTGTATGGGGCCGGTCAAATCAGCCCCAGCATTTT. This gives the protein CASSVWGRSNQPQHF.

The CDR3 region has the DNA TGTGCCAGTAGTACATTACAGGGCAATGAGCAGTTCTTC. Translating it yields CASSTLQGNEQFF. This chain connects TRBV19 to TRBJ2-1; D may be TRBD1 (6 bases). The germline CDR1 and CDR2 sequences are LNHDA and SQIVND (reference sequence). CDR3 length: 13 residues. V gave up 4 bases and J gave up 6 bases, with 10 bases separating them. Full variable domain (rest looked up from reference TRBV19 and TRBJ2-1): DGGITQSPKYLFRKEGQNVTLSCEQNLNHDAMYWYRQDPGQGLRLIYYSQIVNDFQKGDIAEGYSVSREKKESFPLTVTSAQKNPTAFYLCASSTLQGNEQFFGPGTRLTVL.

The CDR3 DNA reads TGCGCCAGCAGCGCCGGGGGGCGATTGGATGAGCAGTTCTTC. Amino acid sequence: CASSAGGRLDEQFF. The chain employs TRBV4-1 and TRBJ2-1, with D tentatively TRBD2 (7 bases). This CDR3 is built from 14 residues. Between the trimmed V and J ends, which lost 5 bases and 8 bases, there was a span of 16 bases. Germline lookup yields CDR1 MGHRA and CDR2 YSYEKL.

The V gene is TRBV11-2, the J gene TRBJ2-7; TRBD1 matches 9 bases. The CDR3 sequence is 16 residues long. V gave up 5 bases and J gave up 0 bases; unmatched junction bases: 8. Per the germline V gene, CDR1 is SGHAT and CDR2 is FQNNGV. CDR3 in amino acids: CASSIYGQGSSYEQYF. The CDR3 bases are TGTGCCAGCAGCATATACGGACAGGGGAGCTCCTACGAGCAGTACTTC.

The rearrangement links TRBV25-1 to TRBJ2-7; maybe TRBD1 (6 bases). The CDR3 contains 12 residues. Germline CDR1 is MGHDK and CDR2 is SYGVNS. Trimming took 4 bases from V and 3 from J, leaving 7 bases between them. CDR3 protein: CASSGGGYEQYF. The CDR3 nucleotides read TGTGCCAGCAGTGGAGGGGGCTACGAGCAGTACTTC.

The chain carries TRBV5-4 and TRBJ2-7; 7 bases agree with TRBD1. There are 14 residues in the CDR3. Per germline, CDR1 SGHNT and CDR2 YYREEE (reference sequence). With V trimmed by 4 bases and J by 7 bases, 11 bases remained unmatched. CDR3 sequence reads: CASSISQDREEQYF. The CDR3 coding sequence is TGTGCCAGCAGCATCTCACAAGACAGGGAAGAGCAGTACTTC.

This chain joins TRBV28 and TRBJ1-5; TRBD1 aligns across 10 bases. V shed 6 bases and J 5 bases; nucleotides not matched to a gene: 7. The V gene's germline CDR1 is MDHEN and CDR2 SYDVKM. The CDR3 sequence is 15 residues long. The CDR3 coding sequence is TGTGCCAGCAGGTTGGGACAGGGGTATTATCAGCCCCAGCATTTT. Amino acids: CASRLGQGYYQPQHF. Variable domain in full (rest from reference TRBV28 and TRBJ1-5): DVKVTQSSRYLVKRTGEKVFLECVQDMDHENMFWYRQDPGLGLRLIYFSYDVKMKEKGDIPEGYSVSREKKERFSLILESASTNQTSMYLCASRLGQGYYQPQHFGDGTRLSIL.

CDR3 sequence reads: CAWSVEGQPQHF. The CDR3 DNA reads TGTGCCTGGAGTGTTGAGGGTCAGCCCCAGCATTTT. The chain is built from TRBV30 and TRBJ1-5; D unresolved. V was shortened by 0 bases and J by 6 bases, with 6 bases between the two germline ends. The CDR3 is 12 amino acids. The germline CDR1 and CDR2 sequences are GTSNPN and SVGIG (reference sequence).

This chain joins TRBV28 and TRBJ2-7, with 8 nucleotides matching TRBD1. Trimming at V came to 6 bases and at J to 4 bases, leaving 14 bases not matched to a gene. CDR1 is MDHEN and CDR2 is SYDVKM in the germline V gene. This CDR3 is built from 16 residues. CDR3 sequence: CASRSGAQGASYEQYF. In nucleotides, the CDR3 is TGTGCCAGCAGGTCCGGGGCCCAGGGGGCTAGTTACGAGCAGTACTTC.

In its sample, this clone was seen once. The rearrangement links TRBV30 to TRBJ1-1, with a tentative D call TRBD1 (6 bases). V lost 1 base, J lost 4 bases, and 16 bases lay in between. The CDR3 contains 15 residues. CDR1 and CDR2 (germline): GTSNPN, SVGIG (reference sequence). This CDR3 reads CAWSAPGHYGTEAFF. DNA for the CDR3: TGTGCCTGGAGTGCTCCGGGACATTACGGCACTGAAGCTTTCTTT. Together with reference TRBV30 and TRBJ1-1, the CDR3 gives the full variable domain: SQTIHQWPATLVQPVGSPLSLECTVEGTSNPNLYWYRQAAGRGLQLLFYSVGIGQISSEVPQNLSASRPQDRQFILSSKKLLLSDSGFYLCAWSAPGHYGTEAFFGQGTRLTVV.

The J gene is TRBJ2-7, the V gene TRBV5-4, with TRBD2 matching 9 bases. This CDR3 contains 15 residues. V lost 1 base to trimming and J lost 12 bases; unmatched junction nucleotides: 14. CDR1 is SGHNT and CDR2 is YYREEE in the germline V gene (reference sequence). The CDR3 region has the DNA TGTGCCAGCAGCTTGAAGGGGGCCGCGGGAGGGCCTACGTACTTC. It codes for CASSLKGAAGGPTYF.

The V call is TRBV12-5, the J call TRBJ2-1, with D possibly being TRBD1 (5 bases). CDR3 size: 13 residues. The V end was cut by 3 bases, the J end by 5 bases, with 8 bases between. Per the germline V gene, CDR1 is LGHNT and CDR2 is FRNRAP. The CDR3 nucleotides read TGTGCTAGTGGTTTTGACAGACACAATGAGCAGTTCTTC. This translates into CASGFDRHNEQFF.

The CDR3 loop reads CASSPRTSGRRVTGELFF. The CDR3 nucleotides read TGTGCCAGCAGCCCCCGGACTAGCGGGAGAAGGGTAACCGGGGAGCTGTTTTTT. The chain uses TRBV7-2 and TRBJ2-2, with 13 positions matching TRBD2. Germline V gives CDR1 SGHTA, CDR2 FQGNSA. The V and J ends lost 5 bases and 5 bases, in that order; junction bases with no gene match: 11. This CDR3 region has 18 residues.

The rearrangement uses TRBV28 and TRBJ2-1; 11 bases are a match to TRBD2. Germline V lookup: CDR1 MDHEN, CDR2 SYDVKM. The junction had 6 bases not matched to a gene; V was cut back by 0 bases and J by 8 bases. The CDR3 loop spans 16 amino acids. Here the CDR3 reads CASSLWASGRNYEQFF. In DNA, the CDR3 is TGTGCCAGCAGTTTATGGGCTAGCGGGAGGAACTATGAGCAGTTCTTC.

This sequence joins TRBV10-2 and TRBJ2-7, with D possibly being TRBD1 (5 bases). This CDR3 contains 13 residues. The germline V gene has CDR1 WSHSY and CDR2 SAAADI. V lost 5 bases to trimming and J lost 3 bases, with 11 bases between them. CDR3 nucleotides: TGCGCCAGCAGTAGGGGCAGGTACTACGAGCAGTACTTC. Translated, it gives CASSRGRYYEQYF.

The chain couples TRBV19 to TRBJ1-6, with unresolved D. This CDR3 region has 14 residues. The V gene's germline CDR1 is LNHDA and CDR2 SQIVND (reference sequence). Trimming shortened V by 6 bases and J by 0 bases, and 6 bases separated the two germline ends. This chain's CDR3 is CASRPNSYNSPLHF. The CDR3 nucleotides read TGTGCCAGTAGGCCTAACTCCTATAATTCACCCCTCCACTTT.